This entry is about one T cell receptor beta chain. The sample comes from a study of OX40 agonist ivuxolimab in advanced cancers. Study details: Ivuxolimab was administered intravenously to patients at 0.01 to 10 mg/kg every 2 weeks. Averaging 60 years in age, with a range of roughly 20 to 90, the cohort was around 83% male. Patients enrolled in dose escalation were diagnosed with hepatocellular carcinoma, melanoma, renal cell or head and neck cancer.

Trimming took 4 bases from V and 4 from J, leaving 8 bases between them. Germline V gene lookup returns CDR1 SNHLY and CDR2 FYNNEI. This CDR3 is built from 13 residues. It was autoimmune disease history or systemic immunosuppression that excluded patients. Sequenced by immunoSEQ multiplex PCR; TCRdb stores in-frame clones only, minus some. Of about 42,000 clones in the sample, roughly 90% were seen once. This chain connects TRBV2 to TRBJ1-5; D is uncertain. Sample: CD4+ or CD8+ T cells sorted from blood, taken in a trial of the OX40 agonist ivuxolimab. This clonotype was sampled from an adult with an advanced solid tumor such as melanoma, head and neck, liver or kidney cancer. The CDR3 here is CASSGKVNQPQHF. The CDR3, as DNA: TGTGCCAGCAGTGGAAAGGTAAATCAGCCCCAGCATTTT.